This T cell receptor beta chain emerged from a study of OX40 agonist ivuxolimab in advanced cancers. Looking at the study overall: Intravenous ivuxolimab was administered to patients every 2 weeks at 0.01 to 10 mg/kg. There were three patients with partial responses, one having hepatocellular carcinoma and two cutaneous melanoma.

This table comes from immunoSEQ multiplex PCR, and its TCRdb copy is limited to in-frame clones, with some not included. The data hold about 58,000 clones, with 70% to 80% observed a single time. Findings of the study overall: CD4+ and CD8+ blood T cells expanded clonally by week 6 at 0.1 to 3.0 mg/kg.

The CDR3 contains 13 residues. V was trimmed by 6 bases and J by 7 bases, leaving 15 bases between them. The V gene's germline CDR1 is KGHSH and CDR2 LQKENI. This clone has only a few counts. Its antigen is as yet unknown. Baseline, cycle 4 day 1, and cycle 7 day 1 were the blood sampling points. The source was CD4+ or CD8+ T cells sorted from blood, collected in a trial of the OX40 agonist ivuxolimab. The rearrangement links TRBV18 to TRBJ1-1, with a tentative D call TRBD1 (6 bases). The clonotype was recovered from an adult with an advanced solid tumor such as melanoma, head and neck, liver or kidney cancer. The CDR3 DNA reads TGTGCCAGCTCGCCCACAGGGCAAATTGAAGCTTTCTTT. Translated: CASSPTGQIEAFF.